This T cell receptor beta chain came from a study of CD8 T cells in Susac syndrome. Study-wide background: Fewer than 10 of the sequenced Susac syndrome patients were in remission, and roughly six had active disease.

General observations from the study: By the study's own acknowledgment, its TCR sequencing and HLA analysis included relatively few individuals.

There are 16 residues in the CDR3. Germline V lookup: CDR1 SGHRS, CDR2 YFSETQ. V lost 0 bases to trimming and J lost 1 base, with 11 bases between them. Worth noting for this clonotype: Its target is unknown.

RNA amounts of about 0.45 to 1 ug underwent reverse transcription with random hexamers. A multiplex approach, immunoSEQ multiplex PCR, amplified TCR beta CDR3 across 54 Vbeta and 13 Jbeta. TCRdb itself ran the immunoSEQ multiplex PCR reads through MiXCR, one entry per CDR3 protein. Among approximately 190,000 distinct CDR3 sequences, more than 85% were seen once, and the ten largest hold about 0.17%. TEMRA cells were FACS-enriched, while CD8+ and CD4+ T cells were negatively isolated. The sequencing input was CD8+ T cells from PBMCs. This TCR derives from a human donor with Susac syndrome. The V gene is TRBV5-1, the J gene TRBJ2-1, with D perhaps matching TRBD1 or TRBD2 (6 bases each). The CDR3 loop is CASSLGGGGSYNEQFF. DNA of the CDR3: TGCGCCAGCAGCTTGGGAGGAGGGGGTTCCTACAATGAGCAGTTCTTC.